Reported below is one T cell receptor (beta chain). Its target is unknown. CD45RO-negative cells were positively selected for CCR7, leaving out terminally differentiated effector memory CD45RA+ cells. There were only Caucasian adults among the donors, and all lived in Nashville, Tennessee. The CDR3 runs 14 residues. CDR1 is SGDLS and CDR2 is YYNGEE in the germline V gene. V gave up 1 base and J gave up 3 bases, with 11 bases separating them. The sample comes from a study of shared clonotypes between healthy human individuals. Sequencing was performed with immunoSEQ multiplex PCR; in TCRdb, only in-frame clones are kept and a portion is missing. The sample carries about 1.9 million clones, 93% recorded once. Broader study findings: Sharing across a few donors was seen in 4% to 6.5% of naive CD4 clonotypes.

The sample was naive CD8+ T cells from PBMCs. The TCR was taken from a man between 18 and 29 years old in good health. Some clones in this sample may be carry-over from other donors' samples. The rearrangement joins TRBV9 to TRBJ2-7, with D maybe TRBD1 (5 bases). The CDR3 bases are TGTGCCAGCAGCGTACAGGCCAGGGACTACGAGCAGTACTTC. Protein product: CASSVQARDYEQYF.